This is a list of T cell receptor beta chains from one sample in a study of blood T cell repertoires in COVID-19. The repertoire was sequenced with immunoSEQ multiplex PCR; TCRdb's copy has only in-frame clones and lacks some. The sample contains around 180,000 clones, about four fifths of which appear only once. The sequencing sample was made of peripheral blood. Every receptor here comes from a man between 70 and 80 years old with active or convalescent COVID-19. The CDR3 runs from the conserved cysteine through the conserved F or W. D genes are given only for firm matches. The size field is filled for only some rows; it gives once, few, many or a size class.

.,TRBJ1-5,.,TRBV19,CASKRGKETPQHF,TGTGCCAGTAAAAGGGGGAAGGAAACACCCCAGCATTTT
once,TRBJ2-2,TRBD1,TRBV27,CASSPLQGGGELFF,TGTGCCAGCAGCCCTTTACAGGGGGGCGGGGAGCTGTTTTTT
.,TRBJ2-2,.,TRBV11-2,CASSSLRRDTGELFF,TGTGCCAGCAGCTCCCTGAGGAGGGACACCGGGGAGCTGTTTTTT
.,TRBJ2-7,.,TRBV6-5,CASSYDISYEQYF,TGTGCCAGCAGTTATGACATCTCCTACGAGCAGTACTTC
.,TRBJ2-2,.,TRBV5-1,CASSLEHPTGELFF,TGCGCCAGCAGCTTGGAACACCCCACCGGGGAGCTGTTTTTT
.,TRBJ2-7,TRBD1,TRBV4-1,CASSQETGGPGRQYF,TGCGCCAGCAGCCAAGAAACAGGGGGCCCGGGTAGGCAGTACTTC
.,TRBJ1-2,.,TRBV7-9,CASSSRRDIYGYTF,TGTGCCAGCAGCTCTCGCCGGGATATCTATGGCTACACCTTC
.,TRBJ2-7,.,TRBV6-1,CASSDRFSYEQYF,TGTGCCAGCAGTGACAGGTTCTCCTACGAGCAGTACTTC
.,TRBJ2-7,.,TRBV19,CASHSGIKVSSYEQYF,TGTGCCAGTCATAGCGGCATTAAAGTTAGCTCCTACGAGCAGTACTTC
few,TRBJ1-4,.,TRBV18,CASSPLSASNEKLFF,TGTGCCAGCTCACCATTGTCAGCGTCTAATGAAAAACTGTTTTTT
.,TRBJ1-1,TRBD1,TRBV5-1,CASSLGDRVTEAFF,TGCGCCAGCAGCTTGGGTGACAGGGTTACTGAAGCTTTCTTT
.,TRBJ1-2,TRBD1,TRBV7-2,CASSLFPGQGDGYTF,TGTGCCAGCAGCTTATTCCCGGGACAGGGGGATGGCTACACCTTC
.,TRBJ1-4,.,TRBV18,CASSLQGPPNEKLFF,TGTGCCAGCTCACTTCAGGGTCCCCCTAATGAAAAACTGTTTTTT
.,TRBJ1-5,TRBD1,TRBV2,CASSEQGVGQPQHF,TGTGCCAGCAGTGAACAGGGGGTTGGACAGCCCCAGCATTTT
.,TRBJ1-2,.,TRBV6-1,CASSDGSYGYTF,TGTGCCAGCAGTGACGGGAGCTATGGCTACACCTTC
.,TRBJ1-1,TRBD1,TRBV5-1,CASSLVGTGGAYTEAFF,TGCGCCAGCAGCTTGGTGGGGACAGGGGGCGCGTACACTGAAGCTTTCTTT
.,TRBJ1-3,.,TRBV1,CTSSQVHGGNTIYF,TGCACCAGCAGCCAAGTACACGGGGGAAACACCATATATTTT
.,TRBJ2-1,TRBD2,TRBV12-3/TRBV12-4,CASTSGTEQFF,TGTGCCAGCACTAGCGGAACTGAGCAGTTCTTC
few,TRBJ1-6,TRBD1,TRBV28,CASLFGQGGYSPLHF,TGTGCCAGCCTTTTCGGACAGGGAGGGTATTCACCCCTCCACTTT
.,TRBJ2-3,.,TRBV7-2,CASSLSVDGYTDTQYF,TGTGCCAGCAGCTTATCGGTCGACGGGTACACAGATACGCAGTATTTT
.,TRBJ2-3,TRBD1,TRBV6-5,CASSSGQGGDTQYF,TGTGCCAGCAGTTCCGGACAGGGGGGAGATACGCAGTATTTT
.,TRBJ2-3,TRBD1,TRBV18,CASSRPDRGPSDTQYF,TGTGCCAGCTCACGACCGGACAGGGGGCCATCAGATACGCAGTATTTT
once,TRBJ2-1,TRBD2,TRBV7-6,CASSLGSWTSGNNEQFF,TGTGCCAGCAGCTTAGGCTCCTGGACTAGCGGAAACAATGAGCAGTTCTTC
.,TRBJ1-4,.,TRBV18,CASSKGRETNEKLFF,TGTGCCAGCTCAAAGGGCAGGGAAACTAATGAAAAACTGTTTTTT
.,TRBJ1-5,.,TRBV6-1,CASSEGTLRGNQPQHF,TGTGCCAGCAGTGAAGGGACTTTGCGCGGAAATCAGCCCCAGCATTTT
few,TRBJ2-6,.,TRBV2,CAVQGNQRANVLTF,TGTGCCGTGCAGGGGAACCAACGGGCCAACGTCCTGACTTTC
.,TRBJ1-2,.,TRBV6-5,CASRRTDYGYTF,TGTGCCAGCAGGAGGACAGACTATGGCTACACCTTC
.,TRBJ2-7,TRBD2,TRBV9,CASSVGLGGGNHYEQYF,TGTGCCAGCAGCGTAGGCTTAGGCGGGGGGAATCACTACGAGCAGTACTTC
few,TRBJ2-7,.,TRBV5-1,CASSLGTATYEQYF,TGCGCCAGCAGCTTGGGGACAGCGACCTACGAGCAGTACTTC
once,TRBJ2-7,TRBD1,TRBV15,CATSRDPTGGFEQYF,TGTGCCACCAGCAGAGACCCGACAGGGGGCTTCGAGCAGTACTTC
few,TRBJ2-2,.,TRBV18,CASSPRIRERTGELFF,TGTGCCAGCTCCCCGAGAATAAGGGAGCGCACCGGGGAGCTGTTTTTT
few,TRBJ1-6,TRBD1,TRBV10-3,CAISWGQGEDSPLHF,TGTGCCATCAGCTGGGGACAGGGAGAGGATTCACCCCTCCACTTT
.,TRBJ2-2,.,TRBV19,CASSERTAPNTGELFF,TGTGCCAGTAGTGAACGGACAGCTCCTAACACCGGGGAGCTGTTTTTT
.,TRBJ2-5,TRBD2,TRBV2,CASSEGAGDHF,TGTGCCAGCAGTGAGGGAGCGGGGGATCACTTC
.,TRBJ1-1,.,TRBV11-2,CASSLSIGEGTEAFF,TGTGCCAGCAGCTTATCCATAGGGGAGGGCACTGAAGCTTTCTTT
.,TRBJ2-5,TRBD2,TRBV7-9,CASSLWTSGLETQYF,TGTGCCAGCAGCTTATGGACTAGCGGGTTGGAGACCCAGTACTTC
.,TRBJ2-5,TRBD1,TRBV5-1,CASTTGTGNQETQYF,TGCGCCAGCACAACCGGGACAGGAAACCAAGAGACCCAGTACTTC
.,TRBJ1-2,.,TRBV5-8,CASSPRDFAGYTF,TGTGCCAGCAGTCCCCGGGACTTCGCGGGCTACACCTTC
.,TRBJ2-7,.,TRBV5-1,CASSLGAGFTYEQYF,TGCGCCAGCAGCTTGGGTGCAGGGTTTACCTACGAGCAGTACTTC
.,TRBJ2-7,TRBD1,TRBV12-3/TRBV12-4,CASSSPPWTGVNF,TGTGCCAGCAGTTCGCCCCCGTGGACAGGGGTAAACTTC
.,TRBJ1-2,.,TRBV2,CASSERGLHYGYTF,TGTGCCAGCAGTGAACGGGGACTACATTATGGCTACACCTTC
.,TRBJ2-5,.,TRBV5-1,CASSWQGSGTQYF,TGCGCCAGCAGCTGGCAGGGTTCGGGGACCCAGTACTTC
few,TRBJ1-2,.,TRBV30,CAWSVSGQTIYGYTF,TGTGCCTGGAGTGTATCTGGGCAGACAATCTATGGCTACACCTTC
.,TRBJ2-1,TRBD2,TRBV15,CATSREGLAGVTEQFF,TGTGCCACCAGCAGAGAAGGACTAGCGGGAGTAACTGAGCAGTTCTTC
few,TRBJ1-5,.,TRBV5-1,CASREQPNQPQHF,TGCGCCAGCAGGGAACAGCCGAATCAGCCCCAGCATTTT
.,TRBJ1-1,TRBD1,TRBV10-2,CASRDRVNTEAFF,TGCGCCAGCAGGGACAGGGTAAACACTGAAGCTTTCTTT
.,TRBJ2-1,TRBD2,TRBV7-3,CASSLTSGSLNEQFF,TGTGCCAGCAGCTTAACTAGCGGGAGTCTTAATGAGCAGTTCTTC
.,TRBJ1-5,.,TRBV19,CASSAQYQPQHF,TGTGCCAGTAGTGCACAATATCAGCCCCAGCATTTT
few,TRBJ1-5,.,TRBV29-1,CSVEELPSQGFSRQPQHF,TGCAGCGTTGAAGAACTCCCGTCACAGGGTTTTTCGAGGCAGCCCCAGCATTTT
.,TRBJ2-5,.,TRBV2,CASSGRQGETQYF,TGTGCCAGCAGTGGTAGGCAGGGGGAGACCCAGTACTTC
.,TRBJ1-1,.,TRBV9,CASSVNARGNTEAFF,TGTGCCAGCAGCGTTAATGCGAGAGGAAACACTGAAGCTTTCTTT
once,TRBJ2-2,TRBD2,TRBV10-1,CASSEFGTRDTGELFF,TGCGCCAGCAGTGAGTTCGGGACTAGGGACACCGGGGAGCTGTTTTTT
.,TRBJ2-7,TRBD2,TRBV3-1/TRBV3-2,CASSPSSGVSYEQYF,TGTGCCAGCAGCCCCTCTAGCGGGGTCAGCTACGAGCAGTACTTC
.,TRBJ1-2,TRBD1,TRBV3-1/TRBV3-2,CASSSGTGGRGYTF,TGTGCCAGCAGCTCCGGGACAGGGGGCCGGGGCTACACCTTC